The sequence of this TCR beta chain was determined in a study of blood T cell repertoires in COVID-19. The wider study: From T cells, B-cell-depleted T cells, or PBMCs came the material, which was cDNA or gDNA.

Everyone who took part was about 18 to 90 years old, and they came from about two dozen US areas. Researchers sorted participants into cohorts using their self-reported clinical history. In the original workflow: Cell counts per sample came from amplifying reference gene primers. Generated by immunoSEQ multiplex PCR, the TCRdb table keeps only in-frame clones and is missing some. V and J calls and clone size follow that table, whereas D and trimming were derived from the DNA. The table has about 340,000 clones, about 86% seen once. CDR3 size: 14 residues. Losses at the gene ends were 4 bases for V and 1 base for J; bases not matched to a gene: 3. Germline loops: CDR1 LNHDA, CDR2 SQIVND (reference sequence).

Sequencing was carried out using PBMCs or T cells enriched from blood (not recorded which). The genes are TRBV19 and TRBJ1-1, with TRBD1 matching 7 bases. The receptor comes from a woman aged 40 to 55 with acute COVID-19. CDR3 loop: CASSNRQGNTEAFF. The CDR3 DNA sequence: TGTGCCAGTAGTAATCGACAGGGGAACACTGAAGCTTTCTTT.